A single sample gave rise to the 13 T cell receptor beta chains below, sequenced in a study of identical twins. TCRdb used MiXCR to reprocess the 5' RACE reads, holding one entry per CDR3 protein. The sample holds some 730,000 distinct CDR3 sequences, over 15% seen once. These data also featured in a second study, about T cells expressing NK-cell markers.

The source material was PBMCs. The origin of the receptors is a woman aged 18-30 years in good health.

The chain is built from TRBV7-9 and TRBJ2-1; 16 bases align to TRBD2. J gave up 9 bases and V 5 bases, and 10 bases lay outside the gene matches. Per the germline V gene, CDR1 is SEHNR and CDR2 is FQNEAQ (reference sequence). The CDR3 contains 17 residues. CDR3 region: CASSIPGLAGGPREQFF. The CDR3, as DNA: TGTGCCAGCAGCATACCGGGACTAGCGGGGGGGCCGCGTGAGCAGTTCTTC.

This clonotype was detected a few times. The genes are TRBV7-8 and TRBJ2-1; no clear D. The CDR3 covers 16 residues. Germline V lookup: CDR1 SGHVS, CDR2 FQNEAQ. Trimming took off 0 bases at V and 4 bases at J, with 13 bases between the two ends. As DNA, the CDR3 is TGTGCCAGCAGCTTAGCGCGTACTACCTCTTACAATGAGCAGTTCTTC. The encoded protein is CASSLARTTSYNEQFF.

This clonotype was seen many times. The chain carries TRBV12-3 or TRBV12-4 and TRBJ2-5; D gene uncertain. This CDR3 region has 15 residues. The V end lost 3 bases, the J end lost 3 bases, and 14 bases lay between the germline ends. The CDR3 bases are TGTGCCAGCAGTTTTGGTACAGAACGAGAAGAGACCCAGTACTTC. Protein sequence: CASSFGTEREETQYF.

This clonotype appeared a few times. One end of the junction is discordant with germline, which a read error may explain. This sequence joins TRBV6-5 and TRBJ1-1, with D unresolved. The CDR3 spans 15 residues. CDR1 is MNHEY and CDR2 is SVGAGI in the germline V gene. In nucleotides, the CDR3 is TGTGCCAGCAGTTACTCATCCGCAGCGGGAGCGACTTCGATCTTT. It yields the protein CASSYSSAAGATSIF.

The CDR3 DNA is TGTGCCAGCAGTCATTCGGGACAGACCGGGGAGCTGTTTTTT. This translates into CASSHSGQTGELFF. The rearrangement uses TRBV6-5 and TRBJ2-2; TRBD1 matches at 7 bases. CDR3 size: 14 residues. Trimming removed 5 bases from V and 5 bases from J; junction bases left unmatched: 5. Germline CDR1 MNHEY, CDR2 SVGAGI.

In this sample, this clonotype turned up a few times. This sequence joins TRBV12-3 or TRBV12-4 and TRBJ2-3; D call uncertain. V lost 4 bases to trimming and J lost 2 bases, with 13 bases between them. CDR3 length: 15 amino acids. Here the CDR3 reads CASSSNRENTDTQYF. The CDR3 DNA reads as TGTGCCAGCAGTTCGAACAGAGAAAACACAGATACGCAGTATTTT.

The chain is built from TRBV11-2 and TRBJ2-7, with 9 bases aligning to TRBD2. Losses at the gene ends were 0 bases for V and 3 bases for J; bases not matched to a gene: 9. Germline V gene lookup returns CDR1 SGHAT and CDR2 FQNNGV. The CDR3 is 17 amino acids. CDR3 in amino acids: CASSLELAGSFGYEQYF. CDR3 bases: TGTGCCAGCAGCTTAGAACTAGCGGGTTCCTTTGGCTACGAGCAGTACTTC.

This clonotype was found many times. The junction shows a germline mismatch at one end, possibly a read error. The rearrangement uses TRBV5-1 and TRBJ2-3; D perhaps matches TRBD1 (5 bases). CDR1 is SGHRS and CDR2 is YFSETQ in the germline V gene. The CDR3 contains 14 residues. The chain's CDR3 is CASSLTGRTDTQYF. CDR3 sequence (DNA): TGTGCCAGCAGCCTCACAGGACGCACAGATACGCAGTATTTT.

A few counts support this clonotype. The CDR3 is CASSFPGYTGELFF. The CDR3 DNA reads as TGTGCCAGCAGCTTCCCAGGGTACACCGGGGAGCTGTTTTTT. The chain couples TRBV7-6 to TRBJ2-2; possibly TRBD1 for D (5 bases). Trimming removed 3 bases at V and 3 bases at J, with 8 bases between. CDR3 length equals 14 residues. Per the germline V gene, CDR1 is SGHVS and CDR2 is FNYEAQ.

This CDR3 reads CASSLETGPDTQYF. DNA for the CDR3: TGCGCCAGCAGCCTGGAGACAGGCCCAGATACGCAGTATTTT. The chain joins TRBV5-1 to TRBJ2-3; weak D call: TRBD1 (6 bases). V was cut by 4 bases and J by 4 bases, with 13 bases left in between. The CDR3 is made up of 14 amino acids. In germline, CDR1 is SGHRS, CDR2 YFSETQ.

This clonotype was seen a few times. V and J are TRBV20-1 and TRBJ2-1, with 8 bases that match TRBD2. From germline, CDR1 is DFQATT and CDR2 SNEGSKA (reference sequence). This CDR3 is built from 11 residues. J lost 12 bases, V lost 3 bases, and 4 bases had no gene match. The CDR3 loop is CSASGGAGQFF. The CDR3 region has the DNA TGCAGTGCTAGCGGGGGGGCGGGGCAGTTCTTC.

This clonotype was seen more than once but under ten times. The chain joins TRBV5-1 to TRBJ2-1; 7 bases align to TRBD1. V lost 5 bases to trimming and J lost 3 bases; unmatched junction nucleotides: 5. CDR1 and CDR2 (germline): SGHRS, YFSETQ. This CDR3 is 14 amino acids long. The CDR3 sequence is CASRTDRNYNEQFF. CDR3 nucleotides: TGCGCCAGCAGGACGGACAGGAACTACAATGAGCAGTTCTTC. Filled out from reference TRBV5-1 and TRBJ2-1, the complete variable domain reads KAGVTQTPRYLIKTRGQQVTLSCSPISGHRSVSWYQQTPGQGLQFLFEYFSETQRNKGNFPGRFSGRQFSNSRSEMNVSTLELGDSALYLCASRTDRNYNEQFFGPGTRLTVL.

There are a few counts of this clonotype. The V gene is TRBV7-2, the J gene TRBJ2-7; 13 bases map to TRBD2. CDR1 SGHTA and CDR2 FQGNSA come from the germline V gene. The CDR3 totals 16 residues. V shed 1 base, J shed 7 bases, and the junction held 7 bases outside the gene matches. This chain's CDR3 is CASSLEPGLAGYEQYF. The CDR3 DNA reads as TGTGCCAGCAGCTTAGAACCGGGACTAGCGGGATATGAGCAGTACTTC.